A selection of T cell receptor beta chains follows, all from one sample in a study of CD8 T cells in Susac syndrome. One entry per CDR3 protein, called by TCRdb with MiXCR from the immunoSEQ multiplex PCR reads. The sample lists 300,000 to 350,000 distinct CDR3 sequences; about 90% were seen once. The sequenced sample was CD4+ T cells from PBMCs. The source of these receptors is a human donor with multiple sclerosis. CDR3s include the opening cysteine and the closing phenylalanine or tryptophan. Each record gives: V gene, clone size, J gene, D gene, CDR3 protein, CDR3 DNA. The D gene is left open where the match is weak. For some rows the clone size is stated as once, few or many, or as a class when expanded; others skip it.

V gene: TRBV6-2/TRBV6-3
clone size: once
J gene: TRBJ2-3
D gene: .
CDR3 protein: CASSPGGSRSTDTQYF
CDR3 DNA: TGTGCCAGCAGTCCCGGTGGCAGCCGAAGCACAGATACGCAGTATTTT

V gene: TRBV28
clone size: .
J gene: TRBJ1-1
D gene: .
CDR3 protein: CASSSMKQPVNTEAFF
CDR3 DNA: TGTGCCAGCAGCTCCATGAAACAGCCCGTGAACACTGAAGCTTTCTTT

V gene: TRBV9
clone size: .
J gene: TRBJ2-1
D gene: .
CDR3 protein: CASSVDIGEVGLYNEQFF
CDR3 DNA: TGTGCCAGCAGCGTAGATATCGGAGAGGTTGGGCTTTACAATGAGCAGTTCTTC

V gene: TRBV5-4
clone size: .
J gene: TRBJ2-3
D gene: .
CDR3 protein: CASRGTPGTDTQYF
CDR3 DNA: TGTGCCAGCAGGGGGACCCCTGGGACAGATACGCAGTATTTT

V gene: TRBV19
clone size: .
J gene: TRBJ2-7
D gene: .
CDR3 protein: CASSTPHRATVEQYF
CDR3 DNA: TGTGCCAGTAGTACTCCTCACAGGGCTACTGTCGAGCAGTACTTC

V gene: TRBV12-3/TRBV12-4
clone size: .
J gene: TRBJ1-4
D gene: .
CDR3 protein: CASRREATNEKLFF
CDR3 DNA: TGTGCCAGCAGGCGAGAAGCAACTAATGAAAAACTGTTTTTT

V gene: TRBV7-2
clone size: few
J gene: TRBJ2-1
D gene: .
CDR3 protein: CASSLLTRMGQFF
CDR3 DNA: TGTGCCAGCAGCTTATTGACCCGCATGGGGCAGTTCTTC

V gene: TRBV2
clone size: .
J gene: TRBJ2-1
D gene: .
CDR3 protein: CASSVRDTIYNEQFF
CDR3 DNA: TGTGCCAGCAGTGTTCGGGACACCATATACAATGAGCAGTTCTTC

V gene: TRBV19
clone size: .
J gene: TRBJ1-2
D gene: .
CDR3 protein: CASSATSPTKAFAF
CDR3 DNA: TGTGCCAGTAGTGCAACCTCCCCGACTAAAGCCTTCGCCTTC

V gene: TRBV5-1
clone size: .
J gene: TRBJ1-1
D gene: .
CDR3 protein: CASSPEGGPGLNTEAFF
CDR3 DNA: TGCGCCAGCAGCCCTGAAGGGGGGCCAGGGTTGAACACTGAAGCTTTCTTT